What follows are 26 T cell receptor beta chains derived from one specimen sequenced in a study of blood T cell repertoires in COVID-19. Here immunoSEQ multiplex PCR was the method, and the copy in TCRdb shows in-frame clones only, minus some. The sample yields some 200,000 clones, 80% to 85% seen once. Sequencing input: peripheral blood. The receptors stem from a human donor with acute or convalescent COVID-19. The donor label of this sample is uncertain.

J is TRBJ1-3 and V is TRBV5-1; D uncertain. The germline CDR1 and CDR2 sequences are SGHRS and YFSETQ. This CDR3 has 16 amino acids. Trimming cost V 0 bases and J 3 bases, with 13 bases left between them. For the CDR3, the DNA is TGCGCCAGCAGCTTGGCGGGTAGTGCCTATGGAAACACCATATATTTT. Protein: CASSLAGSAYGNTIYF.

The chain employs TRBV7-3 and TRBJ2-1, with 7 positions matching TRBD2. V lost 5 bases to trimming and J lost 11 bases; unmatched junction nucleotides: 3. CDR3 length: 11 residues. Germline V gives CDR1 SGHTA, CDR2 FQGTGA. The CDR3 region has the DNA TGTGCCAGCAGCCTAGCGGACCAGCAGTTCTTC. This codes for CASSLADQQFF.

J is TRBJ2-7 and V is TRBV7-9, with a weak D call TRBD2 (6 bases). CDR3 length: 13 residues. Trimming cost V 4 bases and J 8 bases, with 15 bases left between them. CDR1 is SEHNR and CDR2 is FQNEAQ in the germline V gene (reference sequence). In nucleotides, the CDR3 is TGTGCCAGCAGCTCAGACTCTGCGGGGAAGCAGTACTTC. This codes for CASSSDSAGKQYF.

This chain uses TRBV27 with TRBJ1-6; D not resolved. Per germline, CDR1 MNHEY and CDR2 SMNVEV (reference sequence). There are 14 residues in the CDR3. V was cut by 7 bases and J by 9 bases, with 16 bases left in between. The CDR3 region has the DNA TGTGCCAGCACTTCACCGGGATCCTTTTCACCCCTCCACTTT. Its protein is CASTSPGSFSPLHF.

The V call is TRBV4-2, the J call TRBJ1-2; TRBD1 matches 9 bases. The CDR3 is 13 residues long. V lost 3 bases, J lost 9 bases, and 5 bases stayed unmatched. Germline values: CDR1 LGHNA, CDR2 YNFKEQ. The CDR3 reads CASSQGTGSRYTF. CDR3 in DNA: TGTGCCAGCAGCCAGGGGACAGGGTCGCGCTACACCTTC.

This chain joins TRBV19 and TRBJ2-7, with TRBD2 identical over 11 bases. J was trimmed by 0 bases and V by 3 bases; bases with no gene match: 10. Germline CDR1 LNHDA, CDR2 SQIVND (reference sequence). The CDR3 is 18 residues long. DNA for the CDR3: TGTGCCAGTAGTATCCCGGGTAGCGGGGGGGCCCGCTCCTACGAGCAGTACTTC. This codes for CASSIPGSGGARSYEQYF.

The V call is TRBV6-6, the J call TRBJ2-7; D is perhaps TRBD2 (5 bases). Germline V gene sequence: CDR1 MNHNY, CDR2 SVGAGI (reference sequence). The CDR3 covers 16 residues. Trimming shortened V by 0 bases and J by 1 base, and 13 bases separated the two germline ends. CDR3 region: CASSYSRSGLSYEQYF. DNA of the CDR3: TGTGCCAGCAGTTACTCGAGGAGCGGCCTGTCCTACGAGCAGTACTTC.

Only a few counts were recorded for this clone. The chain uses TRBV4-1 and TRBJ2-7; 10 bases agree with TRBD1. V shed 5 bases and J 3 bases; nucleotides not matched to a gene: 7. The length of the CDR3 is 15 residues. Germline-derived CDR1 and CDR2 are MGHRA and YSYEKL. This CDR3 is CASSFRQGAIYEQYF. Written as DNA, the CDR3 is TGCGCCAGCAGCTTCCGACAGGGGGCAATCTACGAGCAGTACTTC.

This sequence joins TRBV5-1 and TRBJ2-1; 10 bases agree with TRBD2. V shed 0 bases, J shed 3 bases, and the junction held 9 bases outside the gene matches. CDR1 SGHRS and CDR2 YFSETQ come from the germline V gene. This CDR3 contains 18 residues. CDR3 in DNA: TGCGCCAGCAGCTTGGCGTCCACAGGACTAGCGGACTACAATGAGCAGTTCTTC. It is translated as CASSLASTGLADYNEQFF.

The chain couples TRBV19 to TRBJ1-1, with TRBD1 identical over 10 bases. The V and J ends lost 4 bases and 8 bases, in that order; junction bases with no gene match: 4. The CDR3 sequence is 13 residues long. CDR1 and CDR2 from the germline V gene are LNHDA and SQIVND (reference sequence). The CDR3 loop reads CASSTGQGGEAFF. The CDR3 region has the DNA TGTGCCAGTAGTACCGGACAGGGGGGGGAAGCTTTCTTT.

The chain joins TRBV9 to TRBJ2-7; 14 bases are shared with TRBD2. Germline CDR1 is SGDLS and CDR2 is YYNGEE. V gave up 4 bases and J gave up 1 base; unmatched junction bases: 1. CDR3 size: 15 residues. Here the CDR3 DNA reads TGTGCCAGCAGCAGACTAGCGGGAGGGTCCTACGAGCAGTACTTC. It translates to CASSRLAGGSYEQYF.

The rearrangement uses TRBV5-5 and TRBJ1-1; D possibly corresponds to TRBD1 (5 bases). There are 14 residues in the CDR3. Germline V CDR1 and CDR2: SGHKS, YYEKEE (reference sequence). Trimming took off 0 bases at V and 4 bases at J, with 10 bases between the two ends. The CDR3 coding sequence is TGTGCCAGCAGCTTGGTTCGGGGGAGCACTGAAGCTTTCTTT. Amino acids: CASSLVRGSTEAFF.

The V gene is TRBV7-3, the J gene TRBJ2-7, with a possible D match to TRBD1 (6 bases). The CDR3 totals 14 residues. Trimming shortened V by 5 bases and J by 12 bases, and 23 bases separated the two germline ends. Germline assignment: CDR1 SGHTA and CDR2 FQGTGA. This CDR3 reads CASSPGDAYTGAYF. CDR3 DNA: TGTGCCAGCAGCCCAGGGGACGCCTATACGGGCGCGTACTTC.

The chain combines TRBV11-1 with TRBJ2-7; 7 nucleotides align to TRBD1. The germline V gene encodes CDR1 SGHAT and CDR2 FQDESV (reference sequence). CDR3 length: 14 residues. The V and J ends lost 5 bases and 4 bases, in that order; junction bases with no gene match: 8. The CDR3 reads CASSGGTDPYEQYF. CDR3 sequence (DNA): TGTGCCAGCAGCGGTGGGACAGACCCATACGAGCAGTACTTC.

This clone came up once. The gene calls are TRBV18 and TRBJ2-3; 7 nucleotides align to TRBD1. The CDR3 totals 16 residues. The germline V gene encodes CDR1 KGHSH and CDR2 LQKENI. Trimming cost V 6 bases and J 2 bases; bases outside gene matches: 11. The CDR3 loop reads CASSLAPGQSTDTQYF. CDR3 bases: TGTGCCAGCTCCCTTGCTCCGGGACAGTCCACAGATACGCAGTATTTT.

The J gene is TRBJ1-1, the V gene TRBV28, with 7 bases aligning to TRBD1. The CDR3 has 12 residues. Germline V gives CDR1 MDHEN, CDR2 SYDVKM. The V and J ends lost 2 bases and 11 bases, in that order; junction bases with no gene match: 5. CDR3: CASSLTGVGAFF. The CDR3 nucleotides read TGTGCCAGCAGTTTAACAGGGGTTGGGGCTTTCTTT.

The V call is TRBV28, the J call TRBJ1-6; perhaps TRBD1 as D (6 bases). Germline V gene lookup returns CDR1 MDHEN and CDR2 SYDVKM. V lost 2 bases, J lost 15 bases, and 17 bases lay in between. The CDR3 contains 14 residues. For the CDR3, the DNA is TGTGCCAGCAGTTTAGCAGGGGTCAACCTAGTCCTCCACTTT. It codes for CASSLAGVNLVLHF.

The rearrangement joins TRBV2 to TRBJ1-5; D gene ambiguous. Germline-derived CDR1 and CDR2 are SNHLY and FYNNEI. The V end was cut by 5 bases, the J end by 2 bases, with 7 bases between. The CDR3 runs 13 residues. CDR3 residues: CASSYIGNQPQHF. As DNA, the CDR3 is TGTGCCAGCAGTTATATAGGCAATCAGCCCCAGCATTTT.

The chain joins TRBV2 to TRBJ1-3; unclear D gene. The CDR3 is made up of 15 amino acids. The germline gives CDR1 SNHLY, CDR2 FYNNEI. With 4 bases removed from V and 1 base from J, the gap between germline ends came to 11 bases. This CDR3 reads CASSGSPDSGNTIYF. The CDR3 DNA reads TGTGCCAGCAGTGGATCACCAGATTCTGGAAACACCATATATTTT.

The rearrangement uses TRBV15 and TRBJ2-2, with 7 positions matching TRBD1. The ends lost 8 bases at V and 5 bases at J; junction bases unmatched: 8. The CDR3 is 14 amino acids. Germline assignment: CDR1 LNHNV and CDR2 YYDKDF (reference sequence). CDR3 in DNA: TGTGCCACCCGGAACAGGGGTCGGACCGGGGAGCTGTTTTTT. It codes for CATRNRGRTGELFF.

This clone was counted between two and nine times. The chain carries TRBV27 and TRBJ2-7; TRBD2 is a possible D gene (8 bases). This CDR3 has 17 residues. Per germline, CDR1 MNHEY and CDR2 SMNVEV (reference sequence). V lost 6 bases and J 6 bases, leaving 27 bases between the germline ends. The CDR3 protein is CASSHRGTAGTSREQYF. In DNA, the CDR3 is TGTGCCAGCAGCCACCGAGGGACAGCCGGGACTAGTCGCGAGCAGTACTTC.

The chain links TRBV4-2 to TRBJ2-5; the match to TRBD2 covers 7 bases. Germline CDR1 is LGHNA and CDR2 is YNFKEQ. V dropped 2 bases and J dropped 2; count of bases not matched to a gene: 8. This CDR3 is built from 16 residues. The CDR3 spells CASSQSTSRGQETQYF. CDR3 nucleotide sequence: TGTGCCAGCAGCCAATCGACTAGCCGGGGACAAGAGACCCAGTACTTC.

The J gene is TRBJ2-5, the V gene TRBV12-3 or TRBV12-4, with D maybe TRBD1 (5 bases). V was trimmed by 5 bases and J by 2 bases, leaving 9 bases between them. The CDR3 sequence is 13 residues long. The CDR3 protein is CASSRTPQETQYF. In nucleotides, the CDR3 is TGTGCCAGCAGTAGGACACCTCAAGAGACCCAGTACTTC.

The CDR3 bases are TGTGCCAGCAGCGATGGACTAGTTGGGGATACGCAGTATTTT. Translation gives CASSDGLVGDTQYF. The chain couples TRBV6-5 to TRBJ2-3, with 7 positions matching TRBD2. After removal of 6 bases from V and 6 bases from J, the junction contained 9 bases not matched to a gene. The germline CDR1 and CDR2 sequences are MNHEY and SVGAGI. This CDR3 region has 14 residues.

V and J are TRBV2 and TRBJ2-1; 13 positions agree with TRBD2. There are 19 residues in the CDR3. Germline assignment: CDR1 SNHLY and CDR2 FYNNEI. The V gene end was trimmed by 6 bases and the J gene end by 2 bases; junction bases not matched to a gene: 13. The chain's CDR3 is CASRYSFRLAGGTYNEQFF. The CDR3 bases are TGTGCCAGCAGATACTCCTTCAGACTAGCGGGAGGAACCTACAATGAGCAGTTCTTC.

This sequence joins TRBV11-2 and TRBJ1-1; 9 nucleotides line up with TRBD1. The CDR3 contains 15 residues. The germline V gene encodes CDR1 SGHAT and CDR2 FQNNGV. The V and J ends lost 4 bases and 6 bases, in that order; junction bases with no gene match: 9. The CDR3 here is CASSSAGTGIAEAFF. For the CDR3, the DNA is TGTGCCAGCAGCTCGGCCGGGACAGGGATCGCTGAAGCTTTCTTT. Complete variable domain (other parts from reference TRBV11-2 and TRBJ1-1): EAGVAQSPRYKIIEKRQSVAFWCNPISGHATLYWYQQILGQGPKLLIQFQNNGVVDDSQLPKDRFSAERLKGVDSTLKIQPAKLEDSAVYLCASSSAGTGIAEAFFGQGTRLTVV.